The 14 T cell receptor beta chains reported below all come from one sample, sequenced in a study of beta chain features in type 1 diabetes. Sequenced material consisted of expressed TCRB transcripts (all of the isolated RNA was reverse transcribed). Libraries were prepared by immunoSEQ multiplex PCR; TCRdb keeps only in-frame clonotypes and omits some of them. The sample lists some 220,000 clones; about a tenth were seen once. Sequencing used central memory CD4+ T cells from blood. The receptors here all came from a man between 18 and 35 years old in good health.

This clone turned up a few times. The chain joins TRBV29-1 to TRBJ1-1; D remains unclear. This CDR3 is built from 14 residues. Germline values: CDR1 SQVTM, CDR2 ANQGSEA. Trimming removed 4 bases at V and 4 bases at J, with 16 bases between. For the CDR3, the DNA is TGCAGCGTTGCGGTCTCACGGGATTTCACTGAAGCTTTCTTT. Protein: CSVAVSRDFTEAFF.

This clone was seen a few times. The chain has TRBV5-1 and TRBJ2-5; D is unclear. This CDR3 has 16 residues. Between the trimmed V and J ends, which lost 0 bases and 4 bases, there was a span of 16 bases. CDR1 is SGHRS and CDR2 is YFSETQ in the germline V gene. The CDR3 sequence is CASSLASSGLGETQYF. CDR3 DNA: TGCGCCAGCAGCTTGGCATCTAGTGGTTTGGGAGAGACCCAGTACTTC.

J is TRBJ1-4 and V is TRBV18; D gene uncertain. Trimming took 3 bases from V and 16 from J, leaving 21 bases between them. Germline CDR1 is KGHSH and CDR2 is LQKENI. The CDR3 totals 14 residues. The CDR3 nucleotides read TGTGCCAGCTCACCGCAACAACGGGTTCCCCCTTGGTTTTTT. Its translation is CASSPQQRVPPWFF.

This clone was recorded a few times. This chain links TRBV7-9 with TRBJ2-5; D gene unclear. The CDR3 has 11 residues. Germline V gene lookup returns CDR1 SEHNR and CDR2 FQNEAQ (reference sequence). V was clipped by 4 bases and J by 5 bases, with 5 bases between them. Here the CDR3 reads CASSYSETQYF. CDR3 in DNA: TGTGCCAGCAGCTATTCGGAGACCCAGTACTTC.

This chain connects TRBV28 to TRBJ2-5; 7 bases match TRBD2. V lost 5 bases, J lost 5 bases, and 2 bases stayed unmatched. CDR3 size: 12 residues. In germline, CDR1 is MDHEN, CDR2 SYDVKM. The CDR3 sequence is CASSILAETQYF. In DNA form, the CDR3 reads TGTGCCAGCAGTATACTAGCGGAGACCCAGTACTTC. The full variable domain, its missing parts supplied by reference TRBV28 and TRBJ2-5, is DVKVTQSSRYLVKRTGEKVFLECVQDMDHENMFWYRQDPGLGLRLIYFSYDVKMKEKGDIPEGYSVSREKKERFSLILESASTNQTSMYLCASSILAETQYFGPGTRLLVL.

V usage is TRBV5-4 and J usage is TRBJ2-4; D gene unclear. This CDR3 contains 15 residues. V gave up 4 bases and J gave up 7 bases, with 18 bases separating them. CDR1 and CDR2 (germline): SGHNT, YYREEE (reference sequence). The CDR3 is CASSPDGPGRNIQYF. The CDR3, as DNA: TGTGCCAGCAGCCCCGATGGGCCAGGCAGGAACATTCAGTACTTC.

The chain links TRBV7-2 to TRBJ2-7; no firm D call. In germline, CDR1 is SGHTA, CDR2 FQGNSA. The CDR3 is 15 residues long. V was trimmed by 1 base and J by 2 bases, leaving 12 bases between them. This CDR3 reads CASSLDFGGPYEQYF. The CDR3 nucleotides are TGTGCCAGCAGCTTAGATTTTGGCGGACCCTACGAGCAGTACTTC.

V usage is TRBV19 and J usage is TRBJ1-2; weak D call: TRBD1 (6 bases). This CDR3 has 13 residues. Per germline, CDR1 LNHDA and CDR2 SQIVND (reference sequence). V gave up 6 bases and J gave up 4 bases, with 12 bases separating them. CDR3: CASRPQGTYGYTF. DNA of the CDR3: TGTGCCAGTAGACCCCAGGGGACCTATGGCTACACCTTC. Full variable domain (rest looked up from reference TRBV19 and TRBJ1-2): DGGITQSPKYLFRKEGQNVTLSCEQNLNHDAMYWYRQDPGQGLRLIYYSQIVNDFQKGDIAEGYSVSREKKESFPLTVTSAQKNPTAFYLCASRPQGTYGYTFGSGTRLTVV.

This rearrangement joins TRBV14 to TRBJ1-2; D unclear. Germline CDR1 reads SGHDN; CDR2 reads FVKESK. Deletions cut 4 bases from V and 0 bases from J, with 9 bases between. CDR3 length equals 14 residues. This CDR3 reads CASSPPGTNYGYTF. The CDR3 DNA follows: TGTGCCAGCAGCCCGCCCGGGACTAACTATGGCTACACCTTC.

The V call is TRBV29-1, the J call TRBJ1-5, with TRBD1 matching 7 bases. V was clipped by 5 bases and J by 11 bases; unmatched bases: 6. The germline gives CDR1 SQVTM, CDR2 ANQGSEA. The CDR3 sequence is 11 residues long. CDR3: CSVSAGGSQHF. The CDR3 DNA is TGCAGCGTTTCGGCAGGGGGTTCCCAGCATTTT.

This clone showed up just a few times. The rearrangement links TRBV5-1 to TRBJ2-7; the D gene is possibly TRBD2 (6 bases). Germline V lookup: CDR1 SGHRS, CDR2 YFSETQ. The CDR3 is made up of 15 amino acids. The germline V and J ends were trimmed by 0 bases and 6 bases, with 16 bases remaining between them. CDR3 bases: TGCGCCAGCAGCTTGGAGGGAGGCCGACAAGGCGAGCAGTACTTC. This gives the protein CASSLEGGRQGEQYF.

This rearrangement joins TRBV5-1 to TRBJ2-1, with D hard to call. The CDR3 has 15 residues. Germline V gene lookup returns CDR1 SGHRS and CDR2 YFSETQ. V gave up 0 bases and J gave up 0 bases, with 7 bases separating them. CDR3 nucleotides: TGCGCCAGCAGCTTGGATAGCAGCTCCTACAATGAGCAGTTCTTC. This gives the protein CASSLDSSSYNEQFF. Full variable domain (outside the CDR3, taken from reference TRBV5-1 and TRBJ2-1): KAGVTQTPRYLIKTRGQQVTLSCSPISGHRSVSWYQQTPGQGLQFLFEYFSETQRNKGNFPGRFSGRQFSNSRSEMNVSTLELGDSALYLCASSLDSSSYNEQFFGPGTRLTVL.

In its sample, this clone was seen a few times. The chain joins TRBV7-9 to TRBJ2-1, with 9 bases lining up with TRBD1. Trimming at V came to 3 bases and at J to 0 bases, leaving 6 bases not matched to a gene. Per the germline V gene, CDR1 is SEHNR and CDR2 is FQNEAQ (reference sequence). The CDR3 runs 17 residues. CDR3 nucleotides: TGTGCCAGCAGCTTTAGCGTGGGACAGGGCTCCTACAATGAGCAGTTCTTC. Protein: CASSFSVGQGSYNEQFF.

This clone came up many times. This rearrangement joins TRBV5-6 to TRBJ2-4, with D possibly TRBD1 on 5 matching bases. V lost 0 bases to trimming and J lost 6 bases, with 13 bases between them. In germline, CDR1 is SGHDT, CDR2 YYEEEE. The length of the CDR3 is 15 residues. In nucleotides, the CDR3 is TGTGCCAGCAGCTTGGGGAGTGGGGCCTTAAACATTCAGTACTTC. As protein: CASSLGSGALNIQYF.